What follows are 11 T cell receptor beta chains derived from one specimen sequenced in a study of Graves' ophthalmopathy and Graves' hyperthyroidism. RNA transcripts served as template for amplifying TCR beta CDR3 sequences. Investigators did first-round RT-PCR with HTBI primers, then second-round multiplex PCR. TCRdb re-called the multiplex PCR reads through MiXCR, storing one row per CDR3 protein. In the table there are 200,000 to 250,000 distinct CDR3 sequences, about 47% of which are singletons. The sequencing sample was made of peripheral blood. The receptors were sampled from an adult man with Graves' ophthalmopathy.

This clonotype was seen repeatedly, ten times or more. The chain combines TRBV7-3 with TRBJ2-6, with D maybe TRBD1 (6 bases). Germline CDR1 reads SGHTA; CDR2 reads FQGTGA. This CDR3 is 14 amino acids long. V lost 0 bases to trimming and J lost 9 bases, with 9 bases between them. CDR3: CASSLTPDSNVLTF. The CDR3 coding sequence is TGTGCCAGCAGCTTAACCCCGGACAGCAACGTCCTGACTTTC.

The J gene is TRBJ2-5, the V gene TRBV7-6; 13 positions agree with TRBD2. Germline CDR1 and CDR2: SGHVS and FNYEAQ. Unmatched junction bases numbered 6, after V lost 6 bases and J lost 5 bases. The CDR3 consists of 15 residues. The CDR3: CASRLAGGFQETQYF. The CDR3 DNA follows: TGTGCCAGCAGACTAGCGGGGGGGTTTCAGGAGACCCAGTACTTC.

CDR3 nucleotides: TGCAGTGCTAGGGGGACAGGGGACTATGGCTACACCTTC. It is translated as CSARGTGDYGYTF. J is TRBJ1-2 and V is TRBV20-1, with 10 bases fitting TRBD1. Germline V gene lookup returns CDR1 DFQATT and CDR2 SNEGSKA (reference sequence). The CDR3 is 13 amino acids. Trimming removed 3 bases from V and 3 bases from J; junction bases left unmatched: 1.

The J gene is TRBJ1-1, the V gene TRBV2; D ambiguous. CDR1 is SNHLY, CDR2 FYNNEI, per germline. This CDR3 contains 10 residues. V was clipped by 9 bases and J by 10 bases, with 12 bases between them. The CDR3 spells CASYSGLAFF. Written as DNA, the CDR3 is TGTGCCAGTTATTCGGGTTTAGCTTTCTTT.

This clonotype was recorded a few times. The chain links TRBV7-9 to TRBJ2-5; TRBD1 matches at 7 bases. Germline CDR1 reads SEHNR; CDR2 reads FQNEAQ (reference sequence). The J segment lost 2 bases and the V segment lost 5 bases, leaving 11 bases of the junction unmatched. The CDR3 has 16 amino acids. For the CDR3, the DNA is TGTGCCAGCAGCCGATTACAGGGGATGAGGCAAGAGACCCAGTACTTC. It specifies CASSRLQGMRQETQYF.

This clonotype was seen repeatedly, ten times or more. The V and J genes are TRBV7-6 and TRBJ2-7; possible D gene TRBD1, 6 bases. The CDR3 has 14 residues. From germline, CDR1 is SGHVS and CDR2 FNYEAQ. With 1 base removed from V and 7 bases from J, the gap between germline ends came to 14 bases. This CDR3 is CASSLEQGGVEQYF. Written as DNA, the CDR3 is TGTGCCAGCAGCTTAGAACAGGGTGGGGTGGAGCAGTACTTC.

The rearrangement joins TRBV12-3 or TRBV12-4 to TRBJ1-1; TRBD1 is a possible D gene (6 bases). There are 15 residues in the CDR3. The V end was cut by 2 bases, the J end by 3 bases, with 13 bases between. CDR3 in DNA: TGTGCCAGCAGTTTAACCGGGGGCTTGGACACTGAAGCTTTCTTT. Translating gives CASSLTGGLDTEAFF.

The table lists this clonotype with a few counts. The chain has TRBV29-1 and TRBJ2-2, with D possibly being TRBD2 (7 bases). Germline loops: CDR1 SQVTM, CDR2 ANQGSEA. CDR3 length equals 15 residues. Trimming took 6 bases from V and 1 from J, leaving 15 bases between them. Here the CDR3 reads CSVEGGLENTGELFF. The CDR3 DNA reads as TGCAGCGTGGAGGGGGGGCTAGAGAACACCGGGGAGCTGTTTTTT.

The rearrangement links TRBV28 to TRBJ1-3, with no clear D. V was trimmed by 0 bases and J by 1 base, leaving 1 base between them. Germline CDR1 reads MDHEN; CDR2 reads SYDVKM. This CDR3 has 13 residues. CDR3 region: CASSLWSGNTIYF. The CDR3 nucleotides read TGTGCCAGCAGTTTATGGTCTGGAAACACCATATATTTT.

The genes are TRBV7-2 and TRBJ1-3; a weak D match, TRBD1 (6 bases). This CDR3 has 16 amino acids. Germline CDR1 SGHTA, CDR2 FQGNSA. Trimming cost V 2 bases and J 0 bases, with 11 bases left between them. CDR3 in DNA: TGTGCCAGCAGCTTACAGGGGCTTTACTCTGGAAACACCATATATTTT. Its protein is CASSLQGLYSGNTIYF. Drawing the rest from reference TRBV7-2 and TRBJ1-3, the complete variable domain is GAGVSQSPSNKVTEKGKDVELRCDPISGHTALYWYRQSLGQGLEFLIYFQGNSAPDKSGLPSDRFSAERTGGSVSTLTIQRTQQEDSAVYLCASSLQGLYSGNTIYFGEGSWLTVV.

This clonotype came up a few times. The rearrangement uses TRBV9 and TRBJ2-6, with unresolved D. From germline, CDR1 is SGDLS and CDR2 YYNGEE. V lost 3 bases, J lost 3 bases, and 7 bases lay in between. This CDR3 has 14 amino acids. CDR3 sequence: CASSAGFGANVLTF. The CDR3 DNA is TGTGCCAGCAGCGCTGGGTTTGGGGCCAACGTCCTGACTTTC.